This TCR beta chain was sequenced for a study of graft-versus-host responses after intestinal transplantation. On the study more broadly: Recipients received multivisceral, liver-intestinal, or isolated intestinal transplants. Tacrolimus and steroids were given for around three years to all recipients after anti-thymocyte globulin induction. General study results and limits: GvH clones surfaced in recipient marrow, some emerging earlier in ileum or blood. Association was observed between peak circulating GvH clone levels and early post-transplant HvG declines.

Germline V CDR1 and CDR2: MNHEY, SMNVEV (reference sequence). The CDR3 is 17 amino acids. Trimming took 6 bases from V and 5 from J, leaving 24 bases between them. Profiling relied on immunoSEQ multiplex PCR, and the TCRdb table lists in-frame clones only, not all of them. The profile covers roughly 89,000 clones, with 91% appearing a single time and nearly 0.1% taken by the ten largest. This clone was seen a single time. The antigen remains undetermined. This specimen consisted of unstimulated CD4+ T cells sorted from spleen or lymph node cells, obtained before intestinal transplant. The sequence derives from a human donor who received an intestinal transplant. The chain recombines TRBV27 with TRBJ2-3; a weak D match, TRBD2 (7 bases). CDR3 sequence (DNA): TGTGCCAGCAGCTACGCGTCCGGGGGGCGCAATGGAGATACGCAGTATTTT. Its protein is CASSYASGGRNGDTQYF.